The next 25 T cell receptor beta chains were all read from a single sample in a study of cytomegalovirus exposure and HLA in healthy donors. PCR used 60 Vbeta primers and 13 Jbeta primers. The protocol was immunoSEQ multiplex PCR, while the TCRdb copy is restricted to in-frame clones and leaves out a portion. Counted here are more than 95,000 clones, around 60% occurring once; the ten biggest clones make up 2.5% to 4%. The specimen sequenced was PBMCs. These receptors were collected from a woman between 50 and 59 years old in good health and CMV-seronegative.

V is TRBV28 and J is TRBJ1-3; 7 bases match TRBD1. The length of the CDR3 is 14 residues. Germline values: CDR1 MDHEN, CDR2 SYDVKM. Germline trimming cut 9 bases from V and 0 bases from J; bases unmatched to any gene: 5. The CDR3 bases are TGTGCCAGTCGACAGGGCCTCTCTGGAAACACCATATATTTT. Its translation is CASRQGLSGNTIYF.

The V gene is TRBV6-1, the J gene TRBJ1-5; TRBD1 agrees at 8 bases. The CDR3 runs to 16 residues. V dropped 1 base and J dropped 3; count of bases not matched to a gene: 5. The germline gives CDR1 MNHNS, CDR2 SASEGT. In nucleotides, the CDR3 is TGTGCCAGCAGTGAAGTCGGACAGGGTCACAATCAGCCCCAGCATTTT. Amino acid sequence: CASSEVGQGHNQPQHF.

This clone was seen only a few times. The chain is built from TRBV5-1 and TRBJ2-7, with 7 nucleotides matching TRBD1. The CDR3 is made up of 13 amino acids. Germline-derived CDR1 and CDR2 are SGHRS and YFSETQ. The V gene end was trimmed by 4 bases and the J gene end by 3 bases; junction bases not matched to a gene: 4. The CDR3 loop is CASSPGTVYEQYF. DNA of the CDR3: TGCGCCAGCAGCCCCGGGACAGTCTACGAGCAGTACTTC.

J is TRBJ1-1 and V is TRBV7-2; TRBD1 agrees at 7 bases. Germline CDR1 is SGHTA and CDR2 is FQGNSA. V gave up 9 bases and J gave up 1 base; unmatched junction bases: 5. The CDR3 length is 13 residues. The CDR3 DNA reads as TGTGCCAGTAGTGGGGACAGGAACACTGAAGCTTTCTTT. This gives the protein CASSGDRNTEAFF. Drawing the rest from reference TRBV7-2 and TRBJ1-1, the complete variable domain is GAGVSQSPSNKVTEKGKDVELRCDPISGHTALYWYRQSLGQGLEFLIYFQGNSAPDKSGLPSDRFSAERTGGSVSTLTIQRTQQEDSAVYLCASSGDRNTEAFFGQGTRLTVV.

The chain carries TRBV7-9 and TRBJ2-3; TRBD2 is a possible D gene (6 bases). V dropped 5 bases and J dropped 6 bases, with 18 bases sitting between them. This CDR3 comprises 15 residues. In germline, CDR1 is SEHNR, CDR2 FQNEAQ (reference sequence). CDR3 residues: CASSPSLDYWDTQYF. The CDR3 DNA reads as TGTGCCAGCAGCCCATCCCTGGACTATTGGGATACGCAGTATTTT. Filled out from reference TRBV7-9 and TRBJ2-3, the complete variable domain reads DTGVSQNPRHKITKRGQNVTFRCDPISEHNRLYWYRQTLGQGPEFLTYFQNEAQLEKSRLLSDRFSAERPKGSFSTLEIQRTEQGDSAMYLCASSPSLDYWDTQYFGPGTRLTVL.

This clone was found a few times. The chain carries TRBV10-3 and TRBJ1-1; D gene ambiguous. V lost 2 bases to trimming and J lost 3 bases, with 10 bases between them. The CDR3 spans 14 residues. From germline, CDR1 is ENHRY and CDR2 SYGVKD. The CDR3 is CAISERSGDTEAFF. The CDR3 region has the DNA TGTGCCATCAGTGAGAGATCCGGGGACACTGAAGCTTTCTTT.

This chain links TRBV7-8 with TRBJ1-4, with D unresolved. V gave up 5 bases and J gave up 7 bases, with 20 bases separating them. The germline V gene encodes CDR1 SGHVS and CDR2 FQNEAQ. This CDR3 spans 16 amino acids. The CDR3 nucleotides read TGTGCCAGCAGCCAATACAAGAGGGCGGCCAGTGAAAAACTGTTTTTT. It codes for CASSQYKRAASEKLFF.

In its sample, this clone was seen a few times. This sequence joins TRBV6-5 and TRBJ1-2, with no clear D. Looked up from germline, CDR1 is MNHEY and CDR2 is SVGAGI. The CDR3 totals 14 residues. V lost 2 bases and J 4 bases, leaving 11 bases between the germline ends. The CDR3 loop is CASSYAEETYGYTF. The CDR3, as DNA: TGTGCCAGCAGTTACGCGGAGGAGACCTATGGCTACACCTTC.

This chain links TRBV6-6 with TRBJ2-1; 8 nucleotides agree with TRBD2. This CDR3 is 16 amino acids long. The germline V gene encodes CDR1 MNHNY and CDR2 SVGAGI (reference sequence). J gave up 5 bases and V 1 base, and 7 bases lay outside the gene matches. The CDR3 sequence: CASSYFTGLGDNEQFF. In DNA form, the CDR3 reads TGTGCCAGCAGTTACTTTACGGGACTAGGTGACAATGAGCAGTTCTTC.

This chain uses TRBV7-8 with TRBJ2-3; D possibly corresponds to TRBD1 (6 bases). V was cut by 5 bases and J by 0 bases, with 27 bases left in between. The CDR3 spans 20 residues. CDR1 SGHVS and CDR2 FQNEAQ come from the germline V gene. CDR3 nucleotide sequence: TGTGCCAGCAGCCTAAGACAGGCTAAACCGCTGATCCCTAGCACAGATACGCAGTATTTT. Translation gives CASSLRQAKPLIPSTDTQYF. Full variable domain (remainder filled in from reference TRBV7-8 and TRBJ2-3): GAGVSQSPRYKVAKRGQDVALRCDPISGHVSLFWYQQALGQGPEFLTYFQNEAQLDKSGLPSDRFFAERPEGSVSTLKIQRTQQEDSAVYLCASSLRQAKPLIPSTDTQYFGPGTRLTVL.

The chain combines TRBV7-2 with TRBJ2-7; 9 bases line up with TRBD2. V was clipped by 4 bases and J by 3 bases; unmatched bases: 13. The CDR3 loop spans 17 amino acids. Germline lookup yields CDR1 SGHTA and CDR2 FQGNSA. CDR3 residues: CASSSHSGRSLIYEQYF. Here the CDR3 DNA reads TGTGCCAGCAGCTCACATAGCGGGAGAAGTTTAATCTACGAGCAGTACTTC.

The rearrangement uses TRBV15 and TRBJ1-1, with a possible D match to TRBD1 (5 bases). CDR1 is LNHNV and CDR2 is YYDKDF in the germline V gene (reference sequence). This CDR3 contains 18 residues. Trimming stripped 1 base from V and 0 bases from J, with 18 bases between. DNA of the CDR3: TGTGCCACCAGCAGAGGTCCAGGGTGGGTTGGGCTGAACACTGAAGCTTTCTTT. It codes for CATSRGPGWVGLNTEAFF.

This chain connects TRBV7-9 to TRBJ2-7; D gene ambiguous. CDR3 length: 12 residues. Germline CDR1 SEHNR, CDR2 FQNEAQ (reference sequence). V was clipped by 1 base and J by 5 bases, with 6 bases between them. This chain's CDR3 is CASSLGQDEQYF. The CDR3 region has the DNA TGTGCCAGCAGCTTAGGCCAGGACGAGCAGTACTTC.

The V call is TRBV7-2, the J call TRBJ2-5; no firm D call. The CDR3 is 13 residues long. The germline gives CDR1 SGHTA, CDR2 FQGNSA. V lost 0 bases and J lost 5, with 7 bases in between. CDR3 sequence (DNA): TGTGCCAGCAGCTTAGCGAATCAGGAGACCCAGTACTTC. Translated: CASSLANQETQYF.

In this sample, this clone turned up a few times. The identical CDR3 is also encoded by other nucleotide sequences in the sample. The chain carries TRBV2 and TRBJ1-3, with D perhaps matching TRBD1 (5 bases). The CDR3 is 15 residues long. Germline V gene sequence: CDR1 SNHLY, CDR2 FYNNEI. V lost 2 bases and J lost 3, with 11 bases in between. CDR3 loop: CASSEQGLSGNTIYF. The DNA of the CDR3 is TGTGCCAGCAGTGAACAGGGTCTGAGTGGAAACACCATATATTTT.

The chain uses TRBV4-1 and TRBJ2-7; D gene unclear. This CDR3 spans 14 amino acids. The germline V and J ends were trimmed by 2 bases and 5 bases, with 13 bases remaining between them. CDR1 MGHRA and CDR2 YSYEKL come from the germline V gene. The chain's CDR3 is CASSQSRERDEQYF. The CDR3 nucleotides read TGCGCCAGCAGCCAATCGCGAGAACGCGACGAGCAGTACTTC.

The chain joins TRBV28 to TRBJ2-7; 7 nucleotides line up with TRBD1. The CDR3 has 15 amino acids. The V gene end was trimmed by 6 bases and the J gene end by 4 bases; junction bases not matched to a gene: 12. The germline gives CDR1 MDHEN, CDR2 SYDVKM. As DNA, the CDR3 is TGTGCCAGCAGCTGGACCTCACAGGGGATTTACGAGCAGTACTTC. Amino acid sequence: CASSWTSQGIYEQYF.

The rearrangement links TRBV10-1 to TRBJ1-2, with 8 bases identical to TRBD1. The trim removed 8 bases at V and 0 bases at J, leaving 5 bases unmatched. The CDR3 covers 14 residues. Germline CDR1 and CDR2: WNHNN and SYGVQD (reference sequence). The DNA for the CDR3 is TGCGCCAGCCTTCAGGGGGCGCCTAACTATGGCTACACCTTC. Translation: CASLQGAPNYGYTF.

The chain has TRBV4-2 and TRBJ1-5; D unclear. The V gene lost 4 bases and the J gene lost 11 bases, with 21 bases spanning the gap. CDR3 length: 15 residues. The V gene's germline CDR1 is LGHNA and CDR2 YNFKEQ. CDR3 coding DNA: TGTGCCAGCAGCCCTTATGCGGACCTAGCCCGCACCCAGCATTTT. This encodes CASSPYADLARTQHF.

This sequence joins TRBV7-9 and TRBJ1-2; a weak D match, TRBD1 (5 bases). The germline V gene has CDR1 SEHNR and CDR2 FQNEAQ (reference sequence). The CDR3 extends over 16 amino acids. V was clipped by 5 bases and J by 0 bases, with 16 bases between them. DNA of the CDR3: TGTGCCAGCAGCCCCTTGGGGCCCAGGGCTAACTATGGCTACACCTTC. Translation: CASSPLGPRANYGYTF.

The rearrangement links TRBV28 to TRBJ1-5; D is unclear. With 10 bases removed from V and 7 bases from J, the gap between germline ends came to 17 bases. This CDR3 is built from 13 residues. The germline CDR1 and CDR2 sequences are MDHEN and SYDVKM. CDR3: CATGLRIRQPQHF. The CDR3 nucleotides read TGTGCCACAGGTCTAAGGATACGACAGCCCCAGCATTTT.

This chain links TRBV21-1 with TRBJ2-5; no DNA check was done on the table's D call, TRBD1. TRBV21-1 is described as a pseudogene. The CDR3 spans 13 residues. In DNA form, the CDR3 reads TGTGCCAGCGACCCGGACACTCAAGAGACCCAGTACTTC. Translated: CASDPDTQETQYF.

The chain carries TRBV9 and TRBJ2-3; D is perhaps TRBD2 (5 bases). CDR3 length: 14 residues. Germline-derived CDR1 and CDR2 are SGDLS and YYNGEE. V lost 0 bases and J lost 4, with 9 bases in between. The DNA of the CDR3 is TGTGCCAGCAGCGTAGCGGGATCGCCAGATACGCAGTATTTT. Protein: CASSVAGSPDTQYF.

The CDR3 DNA is TGTGCCAGCAGCCTAGTGGACAGGGACACTGAAGCTTTCTTT. Translating it yields CASSLVDRDTEAFF. V gene TRBV7-6 combines with J gene TRBJ1-1, with 8 bases identical to TRBD1. V trimming: 5 bases; J trimming: 3 bases; junction bases outside the gene matches: 5. Germline CDR1 is SGHVS and CDR2 is FNYEAQ. CDR3 length: 14 residues.

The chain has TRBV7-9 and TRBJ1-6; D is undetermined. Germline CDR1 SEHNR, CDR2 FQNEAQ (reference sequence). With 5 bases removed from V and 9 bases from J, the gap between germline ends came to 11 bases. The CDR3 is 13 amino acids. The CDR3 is CASSPRDPSPLHF. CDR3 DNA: TGTGCCAGCAGCCCGCGGGATCCTTCACCCCTCCACTTT.